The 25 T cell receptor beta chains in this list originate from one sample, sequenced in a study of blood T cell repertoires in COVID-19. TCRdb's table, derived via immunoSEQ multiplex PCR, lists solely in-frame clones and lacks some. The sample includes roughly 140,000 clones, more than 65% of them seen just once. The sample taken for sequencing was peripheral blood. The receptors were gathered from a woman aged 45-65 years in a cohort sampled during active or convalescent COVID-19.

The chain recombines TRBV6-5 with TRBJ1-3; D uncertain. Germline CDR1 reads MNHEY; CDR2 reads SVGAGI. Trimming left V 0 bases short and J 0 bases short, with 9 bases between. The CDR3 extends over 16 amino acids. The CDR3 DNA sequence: TGTGCCAGCAGTTACTCAGCGTTGGGCTCTGGAAACACCATATATTTT. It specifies CASSYSALGSGNTIYF.

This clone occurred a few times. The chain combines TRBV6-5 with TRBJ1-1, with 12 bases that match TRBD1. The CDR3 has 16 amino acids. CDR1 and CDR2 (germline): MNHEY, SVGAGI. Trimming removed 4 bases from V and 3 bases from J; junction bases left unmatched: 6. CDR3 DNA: TGTGCCAGCAGTTTTGGGGACAGGGGGCTCGACACTGAAGCTTTCTTT. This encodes CASSFGDRGLDTEAFF.

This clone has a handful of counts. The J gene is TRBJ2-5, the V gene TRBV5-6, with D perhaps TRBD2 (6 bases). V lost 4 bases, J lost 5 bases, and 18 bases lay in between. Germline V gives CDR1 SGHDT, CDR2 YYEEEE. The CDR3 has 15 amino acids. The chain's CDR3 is CASSPTTSPGETQYF. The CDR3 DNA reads TGTGCCAGCAGCCCTACGACTAGTCCGGGGGAGACCCAGTACTTC.

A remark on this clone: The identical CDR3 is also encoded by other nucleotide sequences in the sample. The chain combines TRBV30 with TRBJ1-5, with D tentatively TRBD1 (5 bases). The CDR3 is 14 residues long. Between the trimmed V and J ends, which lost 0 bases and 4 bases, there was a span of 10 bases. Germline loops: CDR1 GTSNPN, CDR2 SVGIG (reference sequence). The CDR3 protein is CAWSVGGGNQPQHF. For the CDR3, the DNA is TGTGCCTGGAGTGTGGGGGGAGGAAATCAGCCCCAGCATTTT.

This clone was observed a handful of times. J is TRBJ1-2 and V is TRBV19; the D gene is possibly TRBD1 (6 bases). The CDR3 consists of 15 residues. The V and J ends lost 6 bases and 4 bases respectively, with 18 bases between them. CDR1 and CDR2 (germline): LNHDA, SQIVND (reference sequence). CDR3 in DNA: TGTGCCAGTAGAAATTCCGGACAGCTAATCTATGGCTACACCTTC. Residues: CASRNSGQLIYGYTF.

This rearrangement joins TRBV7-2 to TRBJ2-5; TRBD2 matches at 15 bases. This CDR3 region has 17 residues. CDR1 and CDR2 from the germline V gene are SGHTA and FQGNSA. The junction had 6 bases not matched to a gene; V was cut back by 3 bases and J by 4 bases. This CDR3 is CASSLGLAGGGAETQYF. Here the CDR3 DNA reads TGTGCCAGCAGCTTGGGACTAGCGGGGGGCGGGGCAGAGACCCAGTACTTC.

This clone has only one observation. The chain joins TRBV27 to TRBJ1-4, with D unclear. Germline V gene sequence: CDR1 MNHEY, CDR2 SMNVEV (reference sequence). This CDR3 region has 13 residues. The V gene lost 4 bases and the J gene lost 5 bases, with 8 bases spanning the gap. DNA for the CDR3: TGTGCCAGCAGTTCGAGAGGGAATGAAAAACTGTTTTTT. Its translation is CASSSRGNEKLFF.

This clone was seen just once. In nucleotides, the CDR3 is TGTGCCAGCAGTTATATTAACTATGGCTACACCTTC. Protein: CASSYINYGYTF. The genes are TRBV6-2 or TRBV6-3 and TRBJ1-2; no clear D gene. The V end lost 3 bases, the J end lost 1 base, and 3 bases lay between the germline ends. The CDR3 is 12 amino acids. CDR1 MNHEY and CDR2 SVGEGT come from the germline V gene.

CDR3 sequence: CASGFLGTGGEQYF. The CDR3 nucleotides read TGTGCTAGTGGTTTTTTAGGGACAGGGGGCGAGCAGTACTTC. The rearrangement joins TRBV12-5 to TRBJ2-7, with 11 bases that match TRBD1. CDR1 is LGHNT, CDR2 FRNRAP, per germline. The CDR3 has 14 residues. Trimming removed 3 bases from V and 6 bases from J; junction bases left unmatched: 4. Using reference TRBV12-5 and TRBJ2-7 for the parts outside the CDR3, the full variable domain is DARVTQTPRHKVTEMGQEVTMRCQPILGHNTVFWYRQTMMQGLELLAYFRNRAPLDDSGMPKDRFSAEMPDATLATLKIQPSEPRDSAVYFCASGFLGTGGEQYFGPGTRLTVT.

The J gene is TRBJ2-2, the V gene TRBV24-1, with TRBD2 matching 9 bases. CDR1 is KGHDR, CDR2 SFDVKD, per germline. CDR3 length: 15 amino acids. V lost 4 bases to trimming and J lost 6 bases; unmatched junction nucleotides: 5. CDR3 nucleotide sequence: TGTGCCACCAGTGACCTAGGACTAGCGCCCGGGGAGCTGTTTTTT. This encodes CATSDLGLAPGELFF.

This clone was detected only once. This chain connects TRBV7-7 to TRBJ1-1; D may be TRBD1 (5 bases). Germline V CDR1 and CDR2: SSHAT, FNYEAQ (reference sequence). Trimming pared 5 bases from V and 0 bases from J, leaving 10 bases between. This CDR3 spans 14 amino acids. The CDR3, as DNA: TGTGCCAGCAGCCCCTCAGGGATGAACACTGAAGCTTTCTTT. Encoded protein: CASSPSGMNTEAFF.

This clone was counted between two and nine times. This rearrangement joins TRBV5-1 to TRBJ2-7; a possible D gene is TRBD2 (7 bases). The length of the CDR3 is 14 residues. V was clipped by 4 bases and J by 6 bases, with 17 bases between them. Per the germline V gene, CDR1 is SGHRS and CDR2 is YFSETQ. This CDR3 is CASSTERGAREQYF. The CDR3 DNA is TGCGCCAGCAGCACGGAACGGGGGGCCCGCGAGCAGTACTTC. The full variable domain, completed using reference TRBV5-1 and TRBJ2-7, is KAGVTQTPRYLIKTRGQQVTLSCSPISGHRSVSWYQQTPGQGLQFLFEYFSETQRNKGNFPGRFSGRQFSNSRSEMNVSTLELGDSALYLCASSTERGAREQYFGPGTRLTVT.

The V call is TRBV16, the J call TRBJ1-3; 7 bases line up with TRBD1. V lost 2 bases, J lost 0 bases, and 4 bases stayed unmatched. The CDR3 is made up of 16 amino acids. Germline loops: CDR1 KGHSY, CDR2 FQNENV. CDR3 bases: TGTGCCAGCAGCCAAAAGGACAGGCCCTCTGGAAACACCATATATTTT. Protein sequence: CASSQKDRPSGNTIYF. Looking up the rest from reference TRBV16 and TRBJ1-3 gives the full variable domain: GEEVAQTPKHLVRGEGQKAKLYCAPIKGHSYVFWYQQVLKNEFKFLISFQNENVFDETGMPKERFSAKCLPNSPCSLEIQATKLEDSAVYFCASSQKDRPSGNTIYFGEGSWLTVV.

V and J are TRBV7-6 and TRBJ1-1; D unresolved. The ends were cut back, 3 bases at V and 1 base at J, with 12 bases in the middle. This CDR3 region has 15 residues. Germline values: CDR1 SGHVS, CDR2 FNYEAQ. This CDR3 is CASSFQPGGNTEAFF. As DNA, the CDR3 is TGTGCCAGCAGCTTCCAGCCCGGCGGGAACACTGAAGCTTTCTTT.

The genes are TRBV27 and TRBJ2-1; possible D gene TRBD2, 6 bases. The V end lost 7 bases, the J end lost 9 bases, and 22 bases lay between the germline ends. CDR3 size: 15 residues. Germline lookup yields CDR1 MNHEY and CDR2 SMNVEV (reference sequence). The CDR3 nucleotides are TGTGCCAGCACCTCTTACTTGGAGGGGTTACCTGAGCAGTTCTTC. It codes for CASTSYLEGLPEQFF.

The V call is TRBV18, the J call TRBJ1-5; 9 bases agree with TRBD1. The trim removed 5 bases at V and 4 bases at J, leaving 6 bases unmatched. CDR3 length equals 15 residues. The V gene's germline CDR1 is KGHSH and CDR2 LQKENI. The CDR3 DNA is TGTGCCAGCTCAAGTTACAGGGGGCAAAATCAGCCCCAGCATTTT. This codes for CASSSYRGQNQPQHF.

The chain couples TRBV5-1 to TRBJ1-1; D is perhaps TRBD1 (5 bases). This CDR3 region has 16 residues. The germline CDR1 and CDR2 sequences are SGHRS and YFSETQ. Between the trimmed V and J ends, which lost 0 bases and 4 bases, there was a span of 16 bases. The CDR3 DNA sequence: TGCGCCAGCAGCTTGGGATTGGTGGGGCCGGGCACTGAAGCTTTCTTT. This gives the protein CASSLGLVGPGTEAFF.

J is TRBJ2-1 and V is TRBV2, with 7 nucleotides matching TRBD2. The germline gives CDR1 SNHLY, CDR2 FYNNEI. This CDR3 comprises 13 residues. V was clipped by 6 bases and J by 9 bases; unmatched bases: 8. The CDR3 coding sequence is TGTGCCAGCAGCCCGAGACTAGCCGGTGAGCAGTTCTTC. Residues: CASSPRLAGEQFF.

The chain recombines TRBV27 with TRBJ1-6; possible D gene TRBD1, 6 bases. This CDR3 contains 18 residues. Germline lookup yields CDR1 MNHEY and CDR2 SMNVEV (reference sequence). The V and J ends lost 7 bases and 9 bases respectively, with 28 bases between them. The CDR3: CASILGAGANELSSPLHF. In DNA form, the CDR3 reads TGTGCCAGCATCCTCGGGGCGGGGGCGAACGAACTAAGTTCACCCCTCCACTTT.

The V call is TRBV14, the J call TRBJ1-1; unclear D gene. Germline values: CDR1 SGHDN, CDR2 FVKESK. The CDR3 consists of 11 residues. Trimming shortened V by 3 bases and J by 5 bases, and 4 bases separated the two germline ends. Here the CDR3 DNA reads TGTGCCAGCAGCCACAGAACTGAAGCTTTCTTT. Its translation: CASSHRTEAFF. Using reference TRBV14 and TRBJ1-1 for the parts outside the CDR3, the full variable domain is EAGVTQFPSHSVIEKGQTVTLRCDPISGHDNLYWYRRVMGKEIKFLLHFVKESKQDESGMPNNRFLAERTGGTYSTLKVQPAELEDSGVYFCASSHRTEAFFGQGTRLTVV.

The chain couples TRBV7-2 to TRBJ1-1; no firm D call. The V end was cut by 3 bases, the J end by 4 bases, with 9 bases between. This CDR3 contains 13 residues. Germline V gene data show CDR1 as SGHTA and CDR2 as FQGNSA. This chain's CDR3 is CASSFRMVTEAFF. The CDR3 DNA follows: TGTGCCAGCAGCTTCAGGATGGTCACTGAAGCTTTCTTT.

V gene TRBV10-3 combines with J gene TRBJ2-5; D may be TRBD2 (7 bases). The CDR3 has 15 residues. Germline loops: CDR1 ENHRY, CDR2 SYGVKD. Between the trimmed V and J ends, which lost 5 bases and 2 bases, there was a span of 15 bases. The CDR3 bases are TGTGCCATCAGTTCAGCCGGGGGGACACAAGAGACCCAGTACTTC. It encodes CAISSAGGTQETQYF.

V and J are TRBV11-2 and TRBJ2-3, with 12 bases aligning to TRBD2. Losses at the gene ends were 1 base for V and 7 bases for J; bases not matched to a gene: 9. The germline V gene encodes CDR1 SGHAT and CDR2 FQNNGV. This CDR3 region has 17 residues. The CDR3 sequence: CASSLVHSSGGAHTQYF. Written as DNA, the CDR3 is TGTGCCAGCAGCTTAGTGCATTCTAGCGGGGGGGCGCATACGCAGTATTTT.

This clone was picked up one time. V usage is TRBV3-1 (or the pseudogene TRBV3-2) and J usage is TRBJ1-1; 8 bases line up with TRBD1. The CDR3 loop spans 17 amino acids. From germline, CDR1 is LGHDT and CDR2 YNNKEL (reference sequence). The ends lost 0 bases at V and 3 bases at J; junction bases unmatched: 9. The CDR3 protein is CASSQDSNRGYHTEAFF. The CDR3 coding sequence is TGTGCCAGCAGCCAAGATTCAAACAGGGGGTATCACACTGAAGCTTTCTTT.

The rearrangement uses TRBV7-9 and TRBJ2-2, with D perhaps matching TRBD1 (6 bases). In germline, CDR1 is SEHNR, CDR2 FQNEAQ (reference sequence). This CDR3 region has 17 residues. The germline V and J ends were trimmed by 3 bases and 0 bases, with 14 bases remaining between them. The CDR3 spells CASSLDRNYANTGELFF. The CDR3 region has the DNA TGTGCCAGCAGCTTGGACAGAAACTACGCGAACACCGGGGAGCTGTTTTTT. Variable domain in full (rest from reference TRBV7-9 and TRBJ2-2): DTGVSQNPRHKITKRGQNVTFRCDPISEHNRLYWYRQTLGQGPEFLTYFQNEAQLEKSRLLSDRFSAERPKGSFSTLEIQRTEQGDSAMYLCASSLDRNYANTGELFFGEGSRLTVL.